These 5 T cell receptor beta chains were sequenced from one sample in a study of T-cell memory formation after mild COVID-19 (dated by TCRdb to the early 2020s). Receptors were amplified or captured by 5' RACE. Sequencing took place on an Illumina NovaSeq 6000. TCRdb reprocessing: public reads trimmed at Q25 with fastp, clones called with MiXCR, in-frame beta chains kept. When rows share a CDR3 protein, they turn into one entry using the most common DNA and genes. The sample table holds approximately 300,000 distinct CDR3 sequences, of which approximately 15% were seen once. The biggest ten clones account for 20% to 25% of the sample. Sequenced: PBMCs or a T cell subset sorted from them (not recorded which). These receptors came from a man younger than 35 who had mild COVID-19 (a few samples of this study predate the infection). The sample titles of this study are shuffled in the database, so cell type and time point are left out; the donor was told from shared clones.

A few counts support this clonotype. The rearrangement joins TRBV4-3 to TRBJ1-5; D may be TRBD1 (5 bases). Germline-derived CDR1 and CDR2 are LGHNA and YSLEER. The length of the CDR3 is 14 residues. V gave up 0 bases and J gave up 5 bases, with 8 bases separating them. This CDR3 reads CASSQDGRDQPQHF. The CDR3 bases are TGCGCCAGCAGCCAAGATGGCAGGGATCAGCCCCAGCATTTT.

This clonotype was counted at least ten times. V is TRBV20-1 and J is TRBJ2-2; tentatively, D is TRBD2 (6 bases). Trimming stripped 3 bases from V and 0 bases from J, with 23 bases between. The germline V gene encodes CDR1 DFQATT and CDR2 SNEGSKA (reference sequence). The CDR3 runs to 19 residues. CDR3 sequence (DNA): TGCAGTGCTAGGCGCAGGGTGGGGGGTAACCTCGCGAACACCGGGGAGCTGTTTTTT. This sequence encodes CSARRRVGGNLANTGELFF.

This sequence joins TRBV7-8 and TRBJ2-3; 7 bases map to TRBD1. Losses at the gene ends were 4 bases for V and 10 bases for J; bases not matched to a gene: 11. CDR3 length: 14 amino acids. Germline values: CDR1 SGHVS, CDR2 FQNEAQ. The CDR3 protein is CASSWGSPGGAQYF. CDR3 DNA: TGTGCCAGCAGCTGGGGGTCCCCAGGGGGAGCGCAGTATTTT.

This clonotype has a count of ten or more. In DNA, the CDR3 is TGCGCCAGTACGGGACAGGAGTATGGCTACACCTTC. This codes for CASTGQEYGYTF. The rearrangement links TRBV5-1 to TRBJ1-2; 8 bases agree with TRBD1. Per the germline V gene, CDR1 is SGHRS and CDR2 is YFSETQ. Trimming removed 8 bases from V and 5 bases from J; junction bases left unmatched: 5. This CDR3 contains 12 residues.

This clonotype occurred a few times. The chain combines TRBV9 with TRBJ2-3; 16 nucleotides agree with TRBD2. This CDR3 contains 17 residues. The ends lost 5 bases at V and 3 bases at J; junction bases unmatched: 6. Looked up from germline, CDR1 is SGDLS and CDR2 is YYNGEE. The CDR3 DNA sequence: TGTGCCAGCAGTCATTCGGGACTAGCGGGGGGGACAGATACGCAGTATTTT. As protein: CASSHSGLAGGTDTQYF.